A selection of T cell receptor beta chains follows, all from one sample in a study of T cell responses to AZD1222 COVID-19 vaccine. Assay used: immunoSEQ multiplex PCR; TCRdb lists only in-frame clones, some missing. The data hold over 70,000 clones, with roughly nine tenths observed a single time. The sequencing used peripheral blood, collected 28 days after the second AZD1222 dose. The receptors were sampled from an adult who received the AZD1222 COVID-19 vaccine. The CDR3 runs from the conserved cysteine through the conserved F or W. The order of the fields is V gene, clone size, J gene, D gene, CDR3 DNA, CDR3 protein. The D gene is left open where the match is weak. Size values are once, few and many counts, or a class for expanded clones, and some rows have none.

v_gene: TRBV27
abundance: NA
j_gene: TRBJ1-4
d_gene: TRBD1
CDR3nt: TGTGCCAGCCGAAGGGGGACAGGGAATGAAAAACTGTTTTTT
CDR3aa: CASRRGTGNEKLFF

v_gene: TRBV12-3/TRBV12-4
abundance: NA
j_gene: TRBJ1-5
d_gene: NA
CDR3nt: TGTGCCAGCAGTCAGGGTTTTAATCAGCCCCAGCATTTT
CDR3aa: CASSQGFNQPQHF

v_gene: TRBV20-1
abundance: once
j_gene: TRBJ2-3
d_gene: TRBD2
CDR3nt: TGCAGTGCTAGTCATGGTAGCGGGGGGGCAAGAGATACGCAGTATTTT
CDR3aa: CSASHGSGGARDTQYF

v_gene: TRBV11-3
abundance: NA
j_gene: TRBJ2-1
d_gene: NA
CDR3nt: TGTGCCAGCAGCTCAGGCAGAACCTACAATGAGCAGTTCTTC
CDR3aa: CASSSGRTYNEQFF

v_gene: TRBV12-5
abundance: NA
j_gene: TRBJ1-1
d_gene: NA
CDR3nt: TGTGCTAGTGGTTTGGGGGGGAACACTGAAGCTTTCTTT
CDR3aa: CASGLGGNTEAFF

v_gene: TRBV15
abundance: NA
j_gene: TRBJ2-7
d_gene: TRBD1
CDR3nt: TGTGCCACCAGCAGAGTTGGGACAGGACGGCAGTACTTC
CDR3aa: CATSRVGTGRQYF

v_gene: TRBV28
abundance: NA
j_gene: TRBJ2-3
d_gene: NA
CDR3nt: TGTGCCAGCAGCCCGACCTCTCCAGATACGCAGTATTTT
CDR3aa: CASSPTSPDTQYF

v_gene: TRBV7-9
abundance: NA
j_gene: TRBJ1-2
d_gene: TRBD1
CDR3nt: TGTGCCAGCAGCGATACGACAGGGTCGGGCTATGGCTACACCTTC
CDR3aa: CASSDTTGSGYGYTF

v_gene: TRBV2
abundance: NA
j_gene: TRBJ1-3
d_gene: NA
CDR3nt: TGTGCCAGCAGTTTCGGGGGTACTGGTGGAAACACCATATATTTT
CDR3aa: CASSFGGTGGNTIYF

v_gene: TRBV7-2
abundance: NA
j_gene: TRBJ1-5
d_gene: NA
CDR3nt: TGTGCCAGCAGCTTAATCGACAATCAGCCCCAGCATTTT
CDR3aa: CASSLIDNQPQHF

v_gene: TRBV5-4
abundance: NA
j_gene: TRBJ1-2
d_gene: NA
CDR3nt: TGTGCCAGCAGCTTGTTTCAGGGTAACTATGGCTACACCTTC
CDR3aa: CASSLFQGNYGYTF

v_gene: TRBV4-1
abundance: NA
j_gene: TRBJ2-7
d_gene: TRBD1
CDR3nt: TGCGCCAGCAGCCAAGGGGACAGGGGGCCAGAGGAGCAGTACTTC
CDR3aa: CASSQGDRGPEEQYF

v_gene: TRBV27
abundance: NA
j_gene: TRBJ1-2
d_gene: NA
CDR3nt: TGTGCCAGCAGTTCCCGGGACATGATGGGCTATGGCTACACCTTC
CDR3aa: CASSSRDMMGYGYTF

v_gene: TRBV4-3
abundance: NA
j_gene: TRBJ1-3
d_gene: TRBD1
CDR3nt: TGCGCCAGCAGCCCGGACAGGGGGCTCTCTGGAAACACCATATATTTT
CDR3aa: CASSPDRGLSGNTIYF

v_gene: TRBV5-4
abundance: NA
j_gene: TRBJ1-4
d_gene: NA
CDR3nt: TGTGCCAGCAGCTCGACTCGGGGAGAAGGAAAACTGTTTTTT
CDR3aa: CASSSTRGEGKLFF

v_gene: TRBV5-4
abundance: NA
j_gene: TRBJ1-2
d_gene: TRBD1
CDR3nt: TGTGCCAGCAGCCCCACAGGGGCGAGTGGCTACACCTTC
CDR3aa: CASSPTGASGYTF

v_gene: TRBV19
abundance: NA
j_gene: TRBJ1-5
d_gene: NA
CDR3nt: TGTGCCAGTAGTATGGAGGGGGGGAATCAGCCCCAGCATTTT
CDR3aa: CASSMEGGNQPQHF

v_gene: TRBV18
abundance: once
j_gene: TRBJ1-2
d_gene: NA
CDR3nt: TGTGCCAGCTCACCAGATTCGGCAGTGTCTGGCTACACCTTC
CDR3aa: CASSPDSAVSGYTF

v_gene: TRBV7-3
abundance: NA
j_gene: TRBJ1-6
d_gene: NA
CDR3nt: TGTGCCAGCAGCCTACACCTCAGATCACCCCTCCACTTT
CDR3aa: CASSLHLRSPLHF

v_gene: TRBV4-3
abundance: NA
j_gene: TRBJ2-7
d_gene: NA
CDR3nt: TGCGCCAGCAGCCAAGAGGTCAGGTACGAGCAGTACTTC
CDR3aa: CASSQEVRYEQYF

v_gene: TRBV19
abundance: NA
j_gene: TRBJ2-3
d_gene: NA
CDR3nt: TGTGCCAGTAGTATCTTGCAGGGAGGAGATACGCAGTATTTT
CDR3aa: CASSILQGGDTQYF

v_gene: TRBV7-2
abundance: NA
j_gene: TRBJ1-5
d_gene: NA
CDR3nt: TGTGCCAGCTCTAGGACCGTAGGGCCCCAGCATTTT
CDR3aa: CASSRTVGPQHF

v_gene: TRBV6-1
abundance: NA
j_gene: TRBJ1-5
d_gene: NA
CDR3nt: TGTGCCAGCAGCGAAGGCGCCCCTTCCAATCAGCCCCAGCATTTT
CDR3aa: CASSEGAPSNQPQHF

v_gene: TRBV6-2/TRBV6-3
abundance: NA
j_gene: TRBJ1-2
d_gene: NA
CDR3nt: TGTGCCAGCAGTTACTCTAGGTTGGGCCTGAGCTATGGCTACACCTTC
CDR3aa: CASSYSRLGLSYGYTF

v_gene: TRBV7-3
abundance: NA
j_gene: TRBJ2-6
d_gene: TRBD2
CDR3nt: TGTGCCAGCAGCGCTTATGCGGGAGGCGGTGGGGCCAACGTCCTGACTTTC
CDR3aa: CASSAYAGGGGANVLTF

v_gene: TRBV5-1
abundance: once
j_gene: TRBJ1-6
d_gene: TRBD1
CDR3nt: TGCGCCAGCAGCTCAGACAGGGTGAGCTCCTATAATTCACCCCTCCACTTT
CDR3aa: CASSSDRVSSYNSPLHF

v_gene: TRBV4-2
abundance: NA
j_gene: TRBJ2-5
d_gene: NA
CDR3nt: TGTGCCAGCAGCCAAGAGAGGGGAGTCCAAGAGACCCAGTACTTC
CDR3aa: CASSQERGVQETQYF

v_gene: TRBV18
abundance: NA
j_gene: TRBJ1-4
d_gene: NA
CDR3nt: TGTGCCAGCTCACCTAGGACGGGGAATGAAAAACTGTTTTTT
CDR3aa: CASSPRTGNEKLFF

v_gene: TRBV4-2
abundance: NA
j_gene: TRBJ1-1
d_gene: NA
CDR3nt: TGTGCCAGCAGCCAGATACGTGCTGAAGCTTTCTTT
CDR3aa: CASSQIRAEAFF

v_gene: TRBV2
abundance: NA
j_gene: TRBJ1-2
d_gene: NA
CDR3nt: TGTGCCAGCAACATGGGGGGCCCTAACTATGGCTACACCTTC
CDR3aa: CASNMGGPNYGYTF

v_gene: TRBV6-5
abundance: NA
j_gene: TRBJ1-2
d_gene: TRBD1
CDR3nt: TGTGCCAGCAGGTCCTACAGGGGCTATGGCTACACCTTC
CDR3aa: CASRSYRGYGYTF

v_gene: TRBV9
abundance: NA
j_gene: TRBJ1-2
d_gene: TRBD1
CDR3nt: TGTGCCAGCAGCCGGGGACAGGGGGCCGGTAATAACTATGGCTACACCTTC
CDR3aa: CASSRGQGAGNNYGYTF

v_gene: TRBV19
abundance: NA
j_gene: TRBJ1-5
d_gene: NA
CDR3nt: TGTGCCAGTACCCTAAACAGACTGAATCAGCCCCAGCATTTT
CDR3aa: CASTLNRLNQPQHF

v_gene: TRBV20-1
abundance: NA
j_gene: TRBJ2-7
d_gene: TRBD1
CDR3nt: TGCAGTGCTAGTCCCTTAACAGGGGGCTCTTCCTACGAGCAGTACTTC
CDR3aa: CSASPLTGGSSYEQYF

v_gene: TRBV29-1
abundance: NA
j_gene: TRBJ1-4
d_gene: NA
CDR3nt: TGCAGCGTTGAAGGCGCAGGGAAGGACGAAAAACTGTTTTTT
CDR3aa: CSVEGAGKDEKLFF

v_gene: TRBV24-1
abundance: NA
j_gene: TRBJ2-1
d_gene: TRBD1
CDR3nt: TGTGCCACCGAGGGACAGGTGGGTGAGCAGTTCTTC
CDR3aa: CATEGQVGEQFF

v_gene: TRBV24-1
abundance: NA
j_gene: TRBJ1-5
d_gene: NA
CDR3nt: TGTGCCACCAGTGAAAGGGGCAATCAGCCCCAGCATTTT
CDR3aa: CATSERGNQPQHF

v_gene: TRBV2
abundance: few
j_gene: TRBJ2-2
d_gene: NA
CDR3nt: TGTGCCAGCCGCACGGACAACACCGGGGAGCTGTTTTTT
CDR3aa: CASRTDNTGELFF

v_gene: TRBV6-2/TRBV6-3
abundance: NA
j_gene: TRBJ2-7
d_gene: NA
CDR3nt: TGTGCCAGCAGTTACAATTGGGGCGGTAGTTCCTACGAGCAGTACTTC
CDR3aa: CASSYNWGGSSYEQYF

v_gene: TRBV20-1
abundance: NA
j_gene: TRBJ2-5
d_gene: TRBD2
CDR3nt: TGCAGTGCTAGTCTCCCACTAGCGGGGGGGCAGGAGACCCAGTACTTC
CDR3aa: CSASLPLAGGQETQYF

v_gene: TRBV6-2/TRBV6-3
abundance: NA
j_gene: TRBJ1-5
d_gene: TRBD1
CDR3nt: TGTGCCAGCAGTTACGTCGGTGAGGGGGCGCATGGCAATCAGCCCCAGCATTTT
CDR3aa: CASSYVGEGAHGNQPQHF

v_gene: TRBV21-1
abundance: NA
j_gene: TRBJ1-5
d_gene: NA
CDR3nt: TGTGCCAGCAGCACCGGGGGGGGGTGGCAGCCCCAGCATTTT
CDR3aa: CASSTGGGWQPQHF

v_gene: TRBV6-2/TRBV6-3
abundance: NA
j_gene: TRBJ1-2
d_gene: NA
CDR3nt: TGTGCCAGCAGTTCTACCGGGTACTATGGCTACACCTTC
CDR3aa: CASSSTGYYGYTF

v_gene: TRBV6-2/TRBV6-3
abundance: NA
j_gene: TRBJ1-5
d_gene: NA
CDR3nt: TGTGCCAGCAGCCCTCTGGGTGGGCAGCCCCAGCATTTT
CDR3aa: CASSPLGGQPQHF

v_gene: TRBV27
abundance: NA
j_gene: TRBJ1-4
d_gene: NA
CDR3nt: TGTGCCAGCAGTTCCCTTGCAACTAATGAAAAACTGTTTTTT
CDR3aa: CASSSLATNEKLFF

v_gene: TRBV29-1
abundance: NA
j_gene: TRBJ1-2
d_gene: NA
CDR3nt: TGCAGCGTTGAATTTGACCAGACCTATGGCTACACCTTC
CDR3aa: CSVEFDQTYGYTF

v_gene: TRBV12-3/TRBV12-4
abundance: NA
j_gene: TRBJ1-1
d_gene: NA
CDR3nt: TGTGCCAGCAGTTTAGTGGGGGCTGAAGCTTTCTTT
CDR3aa: CASSLVGAEAFF

v_gene: TRBV2
abundance: NA
j_gene: TRBJ1-5
d_gene: NA
CDR3nt: TGTGCCAGCAGTATACTTCTTTCCCCTTTGGACGTACGATATAGCAATCAGCCCCAGCATTTT
CDR3aa: CASSILLSPLDVRYSNQPQHF